The rows below give T cell receptor beta chains drawn from one sample of a study of vaccination effects on CD4 cells after COVID-19. These receptors are not linked to any known antigen. Only in-frame clones appear in the TCRdb table, and some are missing; sequencing was by immunoSEQ multiplex PCR. Of 77,000 or so clones listed, 78% were seen once; the top ten hold over 9.5%. Material: CD4+ T cells from PBMCs cultured with SARS-CoV-2 spike peptides, obtained before COVID-19 vaccination. These TCRs come from a human donor who received a COVID-19 vaccine. The CDR3 runs from the conserved cysteine through the conserved F or W. A D gene is named only where the DNA matches it firmly. Expanded clones get a size class; other rows say once, few or many, or leave the size out.

CDR3 length: 16; D gene: TRBD1; V gene: TRBV19; clone size: few; J gene: TRBJ1-4; CDR3 protein: CASTPSPGTGREKLFF; CDR3 DNA: TGTGCCAGTACCCCCTCTCCCGGGACAGGGCGGGAAAAACTGTTTTTT
CDR3 length: 13; D gene: .; V gene: TRBV18; clone size: .; J gene: TRBJ2-1; CDR3 protein: CASSPLVQSEQFF; CDR3 DNA: TGTGCCAGCTCACCACTTGTCCAGAGTGAGCAGTTCTTC
CDR3 length: 17; D gene: TRBD1; V gene: TRBV7-6; clone size: .; J gene: TRBJ1-6; CDR3 protein: CASSLVPGGSYNSPLHF; CDR3 DNA: TGTGCCAGCAGCTTAGTCCCAGGGGGCTCCTATAATTCACCCCTCCACTTT
CDR3 length: 12; D gene: .; V gene: TRBV7-6; clone size: .; J gene: TRBJ1-1; CDR3 protein: CASSRTGGEAFF; CDR3 DNA: TGTGCCAGCAGCAGAACGGGGGGTGAAGCTTTCTTT
CDR3 length: 15; D gene: .; V gene: TRBV9; clone size: .; J gene: TRBJ1-1; CDR3 protein: CASSVQGDWNTEAFF; CDR3 DNA: TGTGCCAGCAGCGTACAGGGAGACTGGAACACTGAAGCTTTCTTT
CDR3 length: 13; D gene: .; V gene: TRBV6-6; clone size: few; J gene: TRBJ2-2; CDR3 protein: CASGVRNTGELFF; CDR3 DNA: TGTGCCAGCGGGGTTCGGAACACCGGGGAGCTGTTTTTT
CDR3 length: 14; D gene: .; V gene: TRBV5-1; clone size: .; J gene: TRBJ2-5; CDR3 protein: CASSFQGSQETQYF; CDR3 DNA: TGCGCCAGCAGCTTTCAGGGGAGCCAAGAGACCCAGTACTTC
CDR3 length: 13; D gene: TRBD1; V gene: TRBV19; clone size: .; J gene: TRBJ1-3; CDR3 protein: CASTRGPGNTIYF; CDR3 DNA: TGTGCCAGTACAAGGGGGCCGGGAAACACCATATATTTT
CDR3 length: 13; D gene: .; V gene: TRBV18; clone size: .; J gene: TRBJ1-5; CDR3 protein: CASSRDSNQPQHF; CDR3 DNA: TGTGCCAGCTCACGCGATAGCAATCAGCCCCAGCATTTT
CDR3 length: 13; D gene: .; V gene: TRBV5-4; clone size: .; J gene: TRBJ1-2; CDR3 protein: CASSLDIDYGYTF; CDR3 DNA: TGTGCCAGCAGCTTGGACATCGACTATGGCTACACCTTC
CDR3 length: 14; D gene: .; V gene: TRBV5-4; clone size: few; J gene: TRBJ1-1; CDR3 protein: CASVPGGQGRRAFF; CDR3 DNA: TGTGCCAGCGTACCCGGGGGGCAGGGAAGGAGGGCTTTCTTT
CDR3 length: 15; D gene: TRBD1; V gene: TRBV7-9; clone size: .; J gene: TRBJ2-1; CDR3 protein: CASSPTGTGYDEQFF; CDR3 DNA: TGTGCCAGCAGCCCCACCGGGACAGGTTACGATGAGCAGTTCTTC
CDR3 length: 14; D gene: TRBD1; V gene: TRBV7-3; clone size: .; J gene: TRBJ2-1; CDR3 protein: CASSSGQGFDEQFF; CDR3 DNA: TGTGCCAGCAGCTCTGGACAGGGTTTCGATGAGCAGTTCTTC
CDR3 length: 16; D gene: TRBD2; V gene: TRBV18; clone size: .; J gene: TRBJ2-2; CDR3 protein: CASSPSGGRGTGELFF; CDR3 DNA: TGTGCCAGCTCCCCTAGCGGGGGCCGGGGTACCGGGGAGCTGTTTTTT
CDR3 length: 13; D gene: TRBD1; V gene: TRBV18; clone size: .; J gene: TRBJ1-4; CDR3 protein: CASSQGPNEKLFF; CDR3 DNA: TGTGCCAGTTCACAGGGGCCTAATGAAAAACTGTTTTTT
CDR3 length: 16; D gene: TRBD2; V gene: TRBV4-3; clone size: .; J gene: TRBJ2-3; CDR3 protein: CASSLFSSGDTDTQYF; CDR3 DNA: TGCGCCAGCAGCCTCTTCTCTAGCGGGGACACAGATACGCAGTATTTT
CDR3 length: 13; D gene: .; V gene: TRBV10-1; clone size: .; J gene: TRBJ2-1; CDR3 protein: CASSLTGNNEQFF; CDR3 DNA: TGCGCCAGCAGCTTGACAGGAAACAATGAGCAGTTCTTC
CDR3 length: 12; D gene: .; V gene: TRBV7-8; clone size: .; J gene: TRBJ2-3; CDR3 protein: CASSFSRDTQYF; CDR3 DNA: TGTGCCAGCAGCTTTTCTCGGGATACGCAGTATTTT
CDR3 length: 14; D gene: TRBD2; V gene: TRBV14; clone size: .; J gene: TRBJ2-5; CDR3 protein: CASSPDQRGVTQYF; CDR3 DNA: TGTGCCAGCAGCCCAGACCAGCGGGGAGTGACCCAGTACTTC
CDR3 length: 15; D gene: .; V gene: TRBV10-2; clone size: .; J gene: TRBJ1-5; CDR3 protein: CASSESSVSNQPQHF; CDR3 DNA: TGCGCCAGCAGTGAGTCTTCAGTTAGCAATCAGCCCCAGCATTTT
CDR3 length: 15; D gene: TRBD1; V gene: TRBV5-1; clone size: once; J gene: TRBJ2-2; CDR3 protein: CASSLQGDATGELFF; CDR3 DNA: TGCGCCAGCAGCTTGCAGGGGGACGCCACCGGGGAGCTGTTTTTT
CDR3 length: 14; D gene: .; V gene: TRBV11-2; clone size: .; J gene: TRBJ2-5; CDR3 protein: CASSPDRGSETQYF; CDR3 DNA: TGTGCCAGCAGCCCAGACCGGGGGTCGGAGACCCAGTACTTC
CDR3 length: 15; D gene: .; V gene: TRBV7-8; clone size: .; J gene: TRBJ1-6; CDR3 protein: CASRLEPSYNSPLHF; CDR3 DNA: TGTGCCAGCAGACTCGAACCCTCCTATAATTCACCCCTCCACTTT
CDR3 length: 15; D gene: .; V gene: TRBV5-1; clone size: once; J gene: TRBJ2-2; CDR3 protein: CASSLQGPNTGELFF; CDR3 DNA: TGCGCCAGCAGCTTGCAGGGACCGAACACCGGGGAGCTGTTTTTT
CDR3 length: 15; D gene: .; V gene: TRBV27; clone size: .; J gene: TRBJ1-2; CDR3 protein: CASSSHLLGDGGYTF; CDR3 DNA: TGTGCCAGCAGTTCCCACCTTTTGGGGGACGGGGGCTACACCTTC
CDR3 length: 15; D gene: .; V gene: TRBV4-3; clone size: .; J gene: TRBJ2-3; CDR3 protein: CASSQRQGSTDTQYF; CDR3 DNA: TGCGCCAGCAGCCAAAGGCAGGGAAGCACAGATACGCAGTATTTT
CDR3 length: 13; D gene: .; V gene: TRBV29-1; clone size: .; J gene: TRBJ1-3; CDR3 protein: CSVQRGAGNTIYF; CDR3 DNA: TGCAGCGTTCAAAGGGGAGCTGGAAACACCATATATTTT
CDR3 length: 19; D gene: .; V gene: TRBV14; clone size: .; J gene: TRBJ1-5; CDR3 protein: CASSQGARGEGYSNQPQHF; CDR3 DNA: TGTGCCAGCAGCCAAGGAGCTAGGGGGGAGGGTTATAGCAATCAGCCCCAGCATTTT
CDR3 length: 15; D gene: TRBD1; V gene: TRBV5-4; clone size: .; J gene: TRBJ2-5; CDR3 protein: CASSSGTGGEETQYF; CDR3 DNA: TGTGCCAGCAGCTCCGGGACAGGGGGCGAAGAGACCCAGTACTTC
CDR3 length: 15; D gene: .; V gene: TRBV6-1; clone size: .; J gene: TRBJ2-5; CDR3 protein: CASSEATGLQETQYF; CDR3 DNA: TGTGCCAGCAGTGAAGCGACAGGCCTCCAAGAGACCCAGTACTTC
CDR3 length: 15; D gene: .; V gene: TRBV7-9; clone size: .; J gene: TRBJ1-6; CDR3 protein: CASTEGDTFNSPLHF; CDR3 DNA: TGTGCCAGCACCGAGGGGGACACCTTTAATTCACCCCTCCACTTT
CDR3 length: 15; D gene: .; V gene: TRBV5-1; clone size: .; J gene: TRBJ2-3; CDR3 protein: CASSLEAADWDTQYF; CDR3 DNA: TGCGCCAGCAGCTTGGAAGCGGCGGATTGGGATACGCAGTATTTT
CDR3 length: 13; D gene: TRBD1; V gene: TRBV7-2; clone size: .; J gene: TRBJ1-5; CDR3 protein: CASSRQGVVPQHF; CDR3 DNA: TGTGCCAGCAGTCGACAGGGTGTAGTGCCCCAGCATTTT